This entry describes one T cell receptor (beta chain). Its specificity is not known. Germline CDR1 SGHNT, CDR2 YYREEE (reference sequence). The V and J ends lost 0 bases and 4 bases, in that order; junction bases with no gene match: 3. CDR3 length: 14 residues. The study sampled nominally healthy donors, though unrecorded immune exposures were likely. 60 Vbeta and 13 Jbeta primers were used in PCR. The repertoire was sequenced with immunoSEQ multiplex PCR; TCRdb's copy has only in-frame clones and lacks some. The sample includes around 150,000 clones, about 81% seen only once; the top ten take around 3%. These data come from a study of cytomegalovirus exposure and HLA in healthy donors. Study information: There were around 100 million unique TCR beta sequences, drawn from about 190 million T cells, in an earlier analysis. Study observations and caveats: Near-uniform donor sequencing depth was presumed by presence/absence analyses. TCR beta sequences reportedly predicted most subjects' HLA-A and HLA-B alleles accurately.

The sequenced sample consisted of PBMCs. The sequence derives from a woman aged 45-65 years in good health and CMV-seropositive. The chain joins TRBV5-4 to TRBJ1-1; 7 nucleotides agree with TRBD1. The CDR3 bases are TGTGCCAGCAGCTTGGGACAGGGAATCACTGAAGCTTTCTTT. Its protein is CASSLGQGITEAFF.